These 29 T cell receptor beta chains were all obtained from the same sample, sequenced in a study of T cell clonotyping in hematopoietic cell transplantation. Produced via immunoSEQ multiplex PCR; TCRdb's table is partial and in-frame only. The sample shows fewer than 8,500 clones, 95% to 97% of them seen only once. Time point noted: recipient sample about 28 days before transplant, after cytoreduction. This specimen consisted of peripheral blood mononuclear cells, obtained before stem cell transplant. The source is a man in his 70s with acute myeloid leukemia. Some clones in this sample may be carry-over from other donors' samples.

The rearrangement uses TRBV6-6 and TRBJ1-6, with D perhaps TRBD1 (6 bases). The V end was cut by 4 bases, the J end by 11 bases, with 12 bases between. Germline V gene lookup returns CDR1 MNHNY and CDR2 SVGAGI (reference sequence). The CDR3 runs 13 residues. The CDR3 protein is CASSSARGTPLHF. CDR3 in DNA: TGTGCCAGCAGTTCCGCCAGGGGCACACCCCTCCACTTT.

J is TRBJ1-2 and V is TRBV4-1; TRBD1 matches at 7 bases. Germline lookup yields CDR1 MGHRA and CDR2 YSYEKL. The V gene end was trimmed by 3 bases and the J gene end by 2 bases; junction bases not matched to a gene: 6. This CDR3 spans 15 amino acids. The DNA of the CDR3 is TGCGCCAGCAGCCAGAACCGGGACAGCAACTATGGCTACACCTTC. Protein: CASSQNRDSNYGYTF.

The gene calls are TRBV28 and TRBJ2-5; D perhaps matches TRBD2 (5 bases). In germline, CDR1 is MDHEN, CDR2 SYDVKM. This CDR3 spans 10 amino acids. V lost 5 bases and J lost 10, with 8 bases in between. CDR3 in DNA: TGTGCCAGCAGTAACGGGGACCAGTACTTC. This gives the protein CASSNGDQYF.

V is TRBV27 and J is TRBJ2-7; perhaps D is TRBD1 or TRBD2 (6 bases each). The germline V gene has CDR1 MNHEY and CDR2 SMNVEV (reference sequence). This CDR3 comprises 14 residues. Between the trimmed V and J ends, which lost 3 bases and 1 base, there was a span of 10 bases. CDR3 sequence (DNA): TGTGCCAGCAGTTTGCGGGACACATCCTACGAGCAGTACTTC. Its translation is CASSLRDTSYEQYF.

For the CDR3, the DNA is TGTGCCAGCAGTGAAGAGGGGGCAGTTCAGGGCTACACCTTC. Encoded protein: CASSEEGAVQGYTF. This chain uses TRBV6-1 with TRBJ1-2, with 7 bases fitting TRBD1. The CDR3 length is 14 residues. Unmatched junction bases numbered 7, after V lost 1 base and J lost 8 bases. Germline V gives CDR1 MNHNS, CDR2 SASEGT.

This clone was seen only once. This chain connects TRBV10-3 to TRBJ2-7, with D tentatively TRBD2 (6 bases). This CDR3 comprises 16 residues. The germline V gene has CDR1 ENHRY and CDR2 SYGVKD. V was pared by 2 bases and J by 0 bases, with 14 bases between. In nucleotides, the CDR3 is TGTGCCATCAGTGAGCCCTGGAGGGCCCCCTCCTACGAGCAGTACTTC. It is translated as CAISEPWRAPSYEQYF.

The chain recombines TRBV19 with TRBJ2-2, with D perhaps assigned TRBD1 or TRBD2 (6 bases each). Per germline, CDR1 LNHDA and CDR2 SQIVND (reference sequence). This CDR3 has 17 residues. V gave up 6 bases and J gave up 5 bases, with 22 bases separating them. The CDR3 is CASRTRRGTIKTGELFF. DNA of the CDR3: TGTGCCAGTAGGACCAGGAGGGGGACGATTAAAACCGGGGAGCTGTTTTTT.

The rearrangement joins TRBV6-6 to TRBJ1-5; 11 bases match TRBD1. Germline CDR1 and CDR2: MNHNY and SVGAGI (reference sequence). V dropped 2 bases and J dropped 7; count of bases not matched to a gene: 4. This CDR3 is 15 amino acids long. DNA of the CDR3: TGTGCCAGCAGTTACGATGGGACAGGGGGACAGCCCCAGCATTTT. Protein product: CASSYDGTGGQPQHF.

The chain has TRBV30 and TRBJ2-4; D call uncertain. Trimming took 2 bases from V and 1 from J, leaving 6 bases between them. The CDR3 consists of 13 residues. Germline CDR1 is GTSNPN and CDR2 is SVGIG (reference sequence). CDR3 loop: CAWSRDAKNIQYF. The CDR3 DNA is TGTGCCTGGAGTAGGGATGCCAAAAACATTCAGTACTTC.

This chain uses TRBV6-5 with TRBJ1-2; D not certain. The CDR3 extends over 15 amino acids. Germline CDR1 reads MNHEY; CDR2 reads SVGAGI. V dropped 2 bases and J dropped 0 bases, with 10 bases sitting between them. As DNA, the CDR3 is TGTGCCAGCAGTTACGTTGGGGAATCTAACTATGGCTACACCTTC. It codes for CASSYVGESNYGYTF.

DNA of the CDR3: TGTGCCAGCAGTATAGCGGTGAACACCGGGGAGCTGTTTTTT. Translation gives CASSIAVNTGELFF. V usage is TRBV2 and J usage is TRBJ2-2; the D gene is possibly TRBD2 (6 bases). There are 14 residues in the CDR3. Germline CDR1 SNHLY, CDR2 FYNNEI. Trimming took off 5 bases at V and 1 base at J, with 8 bases between the two ends.

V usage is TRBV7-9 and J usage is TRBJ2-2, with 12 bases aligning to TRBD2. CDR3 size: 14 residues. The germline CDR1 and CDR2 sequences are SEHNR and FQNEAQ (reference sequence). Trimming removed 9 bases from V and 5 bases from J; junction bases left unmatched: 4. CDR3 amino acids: CASTGTSGTGELFF. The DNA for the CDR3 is TGTGCCAGTACCGGGACTAGCGGGACCGGGGAGCTGTTTTTT.

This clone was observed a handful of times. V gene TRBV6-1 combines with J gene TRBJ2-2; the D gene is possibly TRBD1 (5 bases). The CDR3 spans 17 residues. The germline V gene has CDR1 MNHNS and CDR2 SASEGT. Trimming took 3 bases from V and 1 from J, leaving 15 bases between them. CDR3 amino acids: CASSDGWGTKNTGELFF. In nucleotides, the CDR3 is TGTGCCAGCAGTGACGGGTGGGGCACTAAGAACACCGGGGAGCTGTTTTTT.

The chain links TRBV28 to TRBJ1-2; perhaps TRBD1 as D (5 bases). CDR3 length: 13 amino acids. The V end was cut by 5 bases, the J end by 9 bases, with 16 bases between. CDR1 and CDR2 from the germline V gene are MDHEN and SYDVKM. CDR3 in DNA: TGTGCCAGCAGTCTGGGACCCACTAACCGCTACACCTTC. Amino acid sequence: CASSLGPTNRYTF.

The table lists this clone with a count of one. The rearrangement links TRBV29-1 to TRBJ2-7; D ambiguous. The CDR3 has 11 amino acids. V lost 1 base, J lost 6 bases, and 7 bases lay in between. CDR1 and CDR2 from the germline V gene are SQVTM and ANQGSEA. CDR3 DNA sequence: TGCAGCGTTGAAGTGGGTGGCGAGCAGTACTTC. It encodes CSVEVGGEQYF.

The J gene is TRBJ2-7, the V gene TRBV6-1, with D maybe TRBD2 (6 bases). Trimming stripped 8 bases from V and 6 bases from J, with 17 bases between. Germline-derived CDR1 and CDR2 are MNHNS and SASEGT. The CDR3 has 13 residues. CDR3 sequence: CASGTLRSGEQYF. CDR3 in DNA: TGTGCCAGCGGGACTCTTCGATCGGGCGAGCAGTACTTC.

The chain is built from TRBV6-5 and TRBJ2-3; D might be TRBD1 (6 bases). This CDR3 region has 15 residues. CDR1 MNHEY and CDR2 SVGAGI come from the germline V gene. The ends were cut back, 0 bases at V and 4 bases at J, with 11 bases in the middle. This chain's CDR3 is CASSYSGRGADTQYF. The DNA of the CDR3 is TGTGCCAGCAGTTACTCGGGCAGGGGAGCAGATACGCAGTATTTT.

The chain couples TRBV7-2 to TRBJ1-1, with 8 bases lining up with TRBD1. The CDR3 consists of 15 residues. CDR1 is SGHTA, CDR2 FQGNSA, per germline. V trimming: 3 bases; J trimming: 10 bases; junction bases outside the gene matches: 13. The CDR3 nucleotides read TGTGCCAGCAGCTTCCAGCAGGGGGCATATCAAGTAGCTTTCTTT. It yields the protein CASSFQQGAYQVAFF.

The CDR3 here is CASNPSAQGAAQPQHF. Written as DNA, the CDR3 is TGTGCCAGTAACCCGAGTGCACAGGGGGCTGCTCAGCCCCAGCATTTT. The chain uses TRBV19 and TRBJ1-5; 9 positions agree with TRBD1. The CDR3 is 16 residues long. J lost 6 bases, V lost 7 bases, and 13 bases had no gene match. Germline V gene data show CDR1 as LNHDA and CDR2 as SQIVND (reference sequence).

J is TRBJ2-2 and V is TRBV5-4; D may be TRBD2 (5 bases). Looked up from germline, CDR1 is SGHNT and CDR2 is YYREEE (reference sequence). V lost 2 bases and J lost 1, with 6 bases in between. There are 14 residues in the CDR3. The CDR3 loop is CASSFEGNTGELFF. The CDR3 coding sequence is TGTGCCAGCAGCTTTGAGGGGAACACCGGGGAGCTGTTTTTT.

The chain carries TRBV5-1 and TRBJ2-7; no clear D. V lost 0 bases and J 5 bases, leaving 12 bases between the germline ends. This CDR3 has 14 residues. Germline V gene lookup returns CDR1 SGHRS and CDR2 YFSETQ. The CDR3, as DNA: TGCGCCAGCAGCTTGGTCTTCCGGCCGCACGAGCAGTACTTC. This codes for CASSLVFRPHEQYF.

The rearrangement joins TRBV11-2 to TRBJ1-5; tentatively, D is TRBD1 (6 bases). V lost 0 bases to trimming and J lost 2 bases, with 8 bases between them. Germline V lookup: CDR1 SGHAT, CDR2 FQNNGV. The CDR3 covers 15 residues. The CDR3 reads CASSLDRGGNQPQHF. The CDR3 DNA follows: TGTGCCAGCAGCTTAGACAGGGGAGGCAATCAGCCCCAGCATTTT.

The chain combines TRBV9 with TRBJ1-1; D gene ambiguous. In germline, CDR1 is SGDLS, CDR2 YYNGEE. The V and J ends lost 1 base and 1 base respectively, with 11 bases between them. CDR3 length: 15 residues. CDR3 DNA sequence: TGTGCCAGCAGCGTATCCGGGATGGGGAACACTGAAGCTTTCTTT. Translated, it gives CASSVSGMGNTEAFF. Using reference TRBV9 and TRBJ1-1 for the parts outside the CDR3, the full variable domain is DSGVTQTPKHLITATGQRVTLRCSPRSGDLSVYWYQQSLDQGLQFLIQYYNGEERAKGNILERFSAQQFPDLHSELNLSSLELGDSALYFCASSVSGMGNTEAFFGQGTRLTVV.

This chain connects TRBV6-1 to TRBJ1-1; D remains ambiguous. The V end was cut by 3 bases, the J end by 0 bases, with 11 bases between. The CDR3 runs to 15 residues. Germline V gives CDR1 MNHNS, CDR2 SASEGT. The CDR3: CASSDLAAMNTEAFF. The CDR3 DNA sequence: TGTGCCAGCAGTGATTTGGCAGCGATGAACACTGAAGCTTTCTTT.

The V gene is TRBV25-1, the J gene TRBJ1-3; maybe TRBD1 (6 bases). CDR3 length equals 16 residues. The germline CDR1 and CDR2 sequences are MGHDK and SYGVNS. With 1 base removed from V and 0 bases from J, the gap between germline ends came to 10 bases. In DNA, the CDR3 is TGTGCCAGCAGTGAATGGCGACAGGTCTCTGGAAACACCATATATTTT. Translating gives CASSEWRQVSGNTIYF.

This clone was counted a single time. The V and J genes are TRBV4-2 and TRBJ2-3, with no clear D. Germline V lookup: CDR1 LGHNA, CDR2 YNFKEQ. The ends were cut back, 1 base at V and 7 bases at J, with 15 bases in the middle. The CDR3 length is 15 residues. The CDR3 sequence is CASSQGPELYNTQYF. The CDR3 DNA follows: TGTGCCAGCAGCCAAGGACCCGAGCTGTACAATACGCAGTATTTT.

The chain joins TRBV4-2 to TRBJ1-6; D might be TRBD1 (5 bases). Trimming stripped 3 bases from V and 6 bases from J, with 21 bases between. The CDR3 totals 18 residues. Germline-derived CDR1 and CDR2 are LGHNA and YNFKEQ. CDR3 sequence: CASSQRVLGRDVNSPLHF. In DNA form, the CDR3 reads TGTGCCAGCAGCCAGAGGGTACTGGGACGTGATGTTAATTCACCCCTCCACTTT.

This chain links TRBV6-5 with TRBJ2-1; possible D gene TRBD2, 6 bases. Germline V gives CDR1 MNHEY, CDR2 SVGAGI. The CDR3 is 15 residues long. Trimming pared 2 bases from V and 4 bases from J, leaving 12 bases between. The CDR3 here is CASSYPGVGYNEQFF. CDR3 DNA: TGTGCCAGCAGTTACCCGGGAGTTGGGTACAATGAGCAGTTCTTC.

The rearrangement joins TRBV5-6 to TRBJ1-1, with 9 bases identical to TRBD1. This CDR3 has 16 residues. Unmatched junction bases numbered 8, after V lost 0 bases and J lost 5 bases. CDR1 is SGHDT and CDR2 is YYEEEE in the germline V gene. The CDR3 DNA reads TGTGCCAGCAGCTTGGCTCCGACAGGGGGATGGACTGAAGCTTTCTTT. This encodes CASSLAPTGGWTEAFF.